The sample holds a few counts of the clone carrying this T cell receptor beta chain. Germline lookup yields CDR1 MDHEN and CDR2 SYDVKM. This CDR3 comprises 13 residues. V lost 10 bases and J lost 4; bases outside the gene matches: 6. The data belong to a study of T cell repertoires in cytomegalovirus infection. The overall study: An indication of both CMV infection and matching HLA type came from public TCR beta signatures.

TCRdb independently ran MiXCR on the reads; one entry per CDR3 protein. The top ten hold roughly 8.7% of the sample, which has 250,000 to 300,000 distinct CDR3 sequences, around 13% seen once. J is TRBJ1-5 and V is TRBV28; TRBD1 agrees at 8 bases. The receptor was derived from a human donor in good health (CMV status not recorded). Some clones in this sample may be carry-over from other donors' samples. Source material: PBMCs. The CDR3 region is CANSDRANQPQHF. DNA of the CDR3: TGTGCCAATTCGGACAGGGCAAATCAGCCCCAGCATTTT. Complete variable domain (other parts from reference TRBV28 and TRBJ1-5): DVKVTQSSRYLVKRTGEKVFLECVQDMDHENMFWYRQDPGLGLRLIYFSYDVKMKEKGDIPEGYSVSREKKERFSLILESASTNQTSMYLCANSDRANQPQHFGDGTRLSIL.